These T cell receptor beta chains were read from a single sample in a study of vaccination and CD4 T cells after COVID-19. TCRdb called the PCR reads again in MiXCR, with one record for every CDR3 protein. The sample has approximately 12,000 distinct CDR3 sequences; 40% to 60% are singletons. Their cognate antigens are unknown. The sample taken for sequencing was CD4+ T cells from blood, cultured in vitro. Every receptor here comes from a human donor who had recovered from COVID-19. Each CDR3 is given with its conserved first and last residue. D genes are given only for firm matches. Size is omitted from some rows. Given values are once, few, many or a class for expanded clones.

d_call clone_size j_call v_call cdr3_aa cdr3_nt
TRBD2 - TRBJ2-2 TRBV6-2/TRBV6-3 CASRGGTSGNTGELFF TGTGCCAGCAGGGGGGGGACTAGCGGGAACACCGGGGAGCTGTTTTTT
- - TRBJ2-5 TRBV6-1 CASRMTGGSQETQYF TGTGCCAGCAGAATGACCGGGGGTAGCCAAGAGACCCAGTACTTC
- - TRBJ1-5 TRBV30 CAWSGVRQGLNQPQHF TGTGCCTGGAGTGGGGTCCGGCAGGGCCTCAATCAGCCCCAGCATTTT
- - TRBJ2-7 TRBV20-1 CSAVNPASPYEQYF TGCAGTGCCGTGAACCCAGCATCCCCCTACGAGCAGTACTTC
- few TRBJ2-4 TRBV11-2 CASSFRGSAIQYF TGTGCCAGCAGCTTTAGGGGGTCCGCCATTCAGTACTTC
- - TRBJ2-7 TRBV7-2 CASSSTTSHQQYF TGTGCCAGCAGCTCGACGACGTCTCACCAGCAGTACTTC
- - TRBJ2-6 TRBV19 CASSHRAGANVLTF TGTGCCAGTAGTCACAGGGCTGGGGCCAACGTCCTGACTTTC
- - TRBJ2-1 TRBV7-2 CASSARGGTSYNEQFF TGTGCCAGCAGCGCGAGGGGGGGGACCTCCTACAATGAGCAGTTCTTC
- - TRBJ1-1 TRBV29-1 CSVKMAGPLMNTEAFF TGCAGCGTGAAAATGGCAGGGCCCCTAATGAACACTGAAGCTTTCTTT
TRBD1 - TRBJ2-3 TRBV7-3 CASSSGTGSDTQYF TGTGCCAGCAGCTCCGGGACAGGGTCAGATACGCAGTATTTT
- - TRBJ2-5 TRBV15 CATSRVSSQETQYF TGTGCCACCAGCAGAGTTAGCAGCCAAGAGACCCAGTACTTC
- - TRBJ2-6 TRBV7-3 CASSLTGGPGANVLTF TGTGCCAGCAGCTTAACAGGGGGGCCTGGGGCCAACGTCCTGACTTTC
- - TRBJ2-7 TRBV2 CASSEIGLLAYEQYF TGTGCCAGCAGTGAGATAGGGCTCCTGGCCTACGAGCAGTACTTC